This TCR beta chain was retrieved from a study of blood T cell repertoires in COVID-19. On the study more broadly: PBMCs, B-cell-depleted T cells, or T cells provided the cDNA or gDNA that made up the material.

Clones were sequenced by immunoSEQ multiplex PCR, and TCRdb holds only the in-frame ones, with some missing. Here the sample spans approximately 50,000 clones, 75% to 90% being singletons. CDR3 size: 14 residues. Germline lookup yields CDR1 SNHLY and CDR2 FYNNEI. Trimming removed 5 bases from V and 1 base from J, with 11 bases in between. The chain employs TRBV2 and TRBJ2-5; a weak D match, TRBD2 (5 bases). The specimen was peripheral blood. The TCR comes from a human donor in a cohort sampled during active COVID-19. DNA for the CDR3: TGTGCCAGCAGTACTCGGACTTTCCAAGAGACCCAGTACTTC. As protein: CASSTRTFQETQYF.